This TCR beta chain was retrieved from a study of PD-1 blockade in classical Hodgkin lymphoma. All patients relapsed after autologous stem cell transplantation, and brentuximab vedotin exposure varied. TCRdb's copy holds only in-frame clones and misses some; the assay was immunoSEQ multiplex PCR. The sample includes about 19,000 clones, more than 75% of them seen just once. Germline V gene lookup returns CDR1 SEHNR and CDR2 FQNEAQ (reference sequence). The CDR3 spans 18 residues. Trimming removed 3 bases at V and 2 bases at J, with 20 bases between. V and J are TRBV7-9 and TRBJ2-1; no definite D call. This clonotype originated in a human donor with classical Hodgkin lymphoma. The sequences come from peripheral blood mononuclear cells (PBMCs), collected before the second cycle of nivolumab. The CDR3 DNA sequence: TGTGCCAGCAGCTTTCCCGAGCTGATGGTAGCAACCTACAATGAGCAGTTCTTC. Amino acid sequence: CASSFPELMVATYNEQFF.